These T cell receptor beta chains were read from a single sample in a study of CXCR3-negative and CXCR3-positive naive CD8 T cells. With the 5' RACE reads reprocessed, TCRdb shows one record per CDR3 protein and no DNA. The specimen's table records around 60,000 distinct CDR3 sequences. Material for sequencing was naive CXCR3+ CD8+ T cells from blood. These receptors originate from a human donor in good health. Some clones in this sample may be carry-over from other donors' samples. CDR3s include the opening cysteine and the closing phenylalanine or tryptophan.

v_call	j_call	cdr3_aa
TRBV10-3	TRBJ1-4	CAISESGKPNEKLFF
TRBV4-1	TRBJ1-1	CASSLTDREYQYTEAFF
TRBV28	TRBJ2-7	CASTQRGLTTYEQYF
TRBV15	TRBJ2-1	CATSRDYEQFF
TRBV7-3	TRBJ2-2	CASCLGQGNTGELFF
TRBV3-1	TRBJ2-1	CASSPDYNEQFF
TRBV6-2/TRBV6-3	TRBJ2-2	CASTPKGEAGELFF
TRBV7-6	TRBJ2-7	CASSRDRDSYEQYF
TRBV7-2	TRBJ1-5	CASSLDWTALLYSNQPQHF
TRBV7-9	TRBJ2-5	CASSSLTSGGGRTQYF
TRBV28	TRBJ2-7	CASSAGQGLYEQYF
TRBV12-3/TRBV12-4	TRBJ2-7	CASSLDRGVNEQYF
TRBV10-3	TRBJ2-1	CAISDSPGVNEQFF
TRBV20-1	TRBJ2-7	CSAVTPAGTNEQYF
TRBV12-3/TRBV12-4	TRBJ2-5	CASSTGHGQETQYF
TRBV11-3	TRBJ2-2	CASSLRDSENTGELFF
TRBV7-2	TRBJ1-5	CASSSTGENQPQHF
TRBV10-3	TRBJ2-7	CAISNRDSSYEQYF
TRBV7-3	TRBJ2-1	CASSSGLSGYNEQFF
TRBV14	TRBJ2-7	CASSQLAGGLEGYEQYF
TRBV7-3	TRBJ2-3	CASSGTGGPDTQYF
TRBV29-1	TRBJ2-7	CSVEQGTSYEQYF
TRBV29-1	TRBJ2-6	CSVFQLLAGANVLTF
TRBV29-1	TRBJ1-4	CSVEETGRADEKLFF
TRBV6-5	TRBJ1-2	CASSSLRNYGYTF
TRBV19	TRBJ2-5	CASTTGETQYF
TRBV4-3	TRBJ1-1	CASSQESGLDTEAFF
TRBV5-1	TRBJ2-7	CASSLRGTDRLGSYEQYF
TRBV11-2	TRBJ2-6	CASSSPPAWSGSGANVLTF
TRBV20-1	TRBJ2-2	CSALGLAGGEAGELFF
TRBV7-9	TRBJ2-1	CASSSQGNEQFF
TRBV12-3/TRBV12-4	TRBJ2-7	CASSSPGRDEQYF
TRBV28	TRBJ2-1	CASSLIPLAGGGGEQFF
TRBV29-1	TRBJ1-5	CSVEDGDSNQPQHF
TRBV6-2/TRBV6-3	TRBJ2-4	CASSFPWGQPKTQYF
TRBV7-2	TRBJ1-1	CASSLVGTARIAMNTEAFF
TRBV6-2/TRBV6-3	TRBJ1-5	CASSFADRARQPQHF